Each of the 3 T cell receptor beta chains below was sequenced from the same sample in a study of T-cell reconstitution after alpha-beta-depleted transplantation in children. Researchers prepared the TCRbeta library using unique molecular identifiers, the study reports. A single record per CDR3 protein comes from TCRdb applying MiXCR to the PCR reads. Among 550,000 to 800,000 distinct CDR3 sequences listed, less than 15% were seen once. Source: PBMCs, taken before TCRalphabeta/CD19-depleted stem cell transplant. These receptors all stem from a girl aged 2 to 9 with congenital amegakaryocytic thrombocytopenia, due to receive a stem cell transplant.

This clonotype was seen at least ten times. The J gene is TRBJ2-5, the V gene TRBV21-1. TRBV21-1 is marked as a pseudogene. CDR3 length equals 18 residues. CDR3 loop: CASSSYEPCGGYQETQYF. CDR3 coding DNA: TGTGCCAGCAGCTCCTACGAGCCTTGTGGGGGGTACCAAGAGACCCAGTACTTC.

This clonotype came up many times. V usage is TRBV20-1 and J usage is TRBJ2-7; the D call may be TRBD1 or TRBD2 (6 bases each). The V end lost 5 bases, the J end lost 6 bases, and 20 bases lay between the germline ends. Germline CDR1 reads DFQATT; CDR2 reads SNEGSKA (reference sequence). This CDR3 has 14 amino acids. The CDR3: CSAGGGQGSREQYF. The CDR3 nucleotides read TGCAGTGCTGGTGGGGGGCAGGGGTCACGCGAGCAGTACTTC.

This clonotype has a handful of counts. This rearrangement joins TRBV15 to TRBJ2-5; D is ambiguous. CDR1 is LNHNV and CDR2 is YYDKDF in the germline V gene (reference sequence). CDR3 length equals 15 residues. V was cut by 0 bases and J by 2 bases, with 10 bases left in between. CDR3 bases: TGTGCCACCAGCAGAGATAATGCGTATCAAGAGACCCAGTACTTC. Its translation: CATSRDNAYQETQYF.